A selection of T cell receptor beta chains follows, all from one sample in a study of esophageal squamous cell carcinoma under preoperative chemotherapy. One entry per CDR3 protein results from TCRdb running MiXCR on the PCR reads. The sample has about 9,300 distinct CDR3 sequences; approximately 49% are singletons. Collection of the sample occurred from a patient given preoperative chemotherapy. Receptors originate from a human donor with esophageal squamous cell carcinoma. The donor label of this sample is uncertain. The conserved cysteine and the conserved F or W are not part of the CDR3 here.

>TRBV6-2/TRBV6-3
ASSYSVDYNEQF
>TRBV28
ASSLREFEQY
>TRBV7-2
ASRVLARSAKDTQY
>TRBV6-1
ASRPEAGVTNTQY
>TRBV6-1
ASTGPYGDRANYEQY
>TRBV5-1
ASSLIAGQRTDTQY
>TRBV12-3/TRBV12-4
ARGPGGVGKDIQY
>TRBV7-6
AGGLGGRGTETQY
>TRBV29-1
SVEDGSRIEAF
>TRBV7-8
ASSALHRGLDYEQY
>TRBV6-1
ASNWGSEETQY